This entry features one TCR beta chain sequence. The CDR3 totals 15 residues. J lost 6 bases, V lost 3 bases, and 6 bases had no gene match. CDR1 MNHEY and CDR2 SMNVEV come from the germline V gene (reference sequence). These data belong to a study of blood T cell repertoires in COVID-19. Turning to the study itself: PBMCs, B-cell-depleted T cells, or T cells were the source of the cDNA or gDNA that made up the material.

Here immunoSEQ multiplex PCR was the method, and the copy in TCRdb shows in-frame clones only, minus some. Among some 48,000 clones, approximately 85% were seen once, and the ten largest hold 3% to 3.5%. V gene TRBV27 combines with J gene TRBJ2-4; 9 positions agree with TRBD2. Sequencing was done on a sample of peripheral blood. The receptor's source is a man aged 50 or older with active COVID-19. CDR3: CASSLAGGPGNIQYF. The CDR3 DNA follows: TGTGCCAGCAGTTTGGCGGGAGGGCCGGGAAACATTCAGTACTTC.